What follows is one T cell receptor beta chain and its context. The method was immunoSEQ multiplex PCR; TCRdb's version includes in-frame clones alone and lacks a portion of them. The repertoire holds roughly 48,000 clones, with roughly 88% as singletons. Germline V gene data show CDR1 as KGHSH and CDR2 as LQKENI. Trimming removed 3 bases from V and 9 bases from J, with 21 bases in between. CDR3 length: 16 amino acids. These data come from a study of T cell changes during pregnancy in multiple sclerosis. This chain links TRBV18 with TRBJ1-5, with D possibly matching TRBD1 (6 bases). This receptor was obtained from a female donor with multiple sclerosis, enrolled in a pregnancy study. The specimen was CD4+ T cells from peripheral blood mononuclear cells, collected in the second trimester of pregnancy. In DNA, the CDR3 is TGTGCCAGCTCACCGAACCCGGACAGCCCCGATGGGCCCCAGCATTTT. Translating gives CASSPNPDSPDGPQHF.